The source of this T cell receptor (beta chain) is a study of Ad26.COV2.S vaccination and SARS-CoV-2 variants. The overall study: Intramuscular Ad26.COV2.S doses were given once or twice, 56 days apart. General study findings and limits: Whether participants received vaccine or placebo, their non-spike TCR breadth was similar.

The CDR3 contains 15 residues. Looked up from germline, CDR1 is SEHNR and CDR2 is FQNEAQ (reference sequence). The V gene end was trimmed by 5 bases and the J gene end by 4 bases; junction bases not matched to a gene: 8. Treatment: about 20 received Ad26.COV2.S at low or high dose, single or two shots; about 5 received placebo; per-sample allocation not given. It was on day 63 after the first vaccine or placebo injection that samples were taken. Recruitment in Boston yielded a donor of adult age, 18-55 years. The protocol was immunoSEQ multiplex PCR, while the TCRdb copy is restricted to in-frame clones and leaves out a portion. The sample yields about 370,000 clones, about 85% seen once. On this clone itself: As yet, its antigen is unknown.

The TCR originated in a person aged 18 to 65 who received the Ad26.COV2.S COVID-19 vaccine or a placebo. The V call is TRBV7-9, the J call TRBJ2-1, with 7 positions matching TRBD1. Sequenced here: peripheral blood, sampled in a trial of Ad26.COV2.S vaccine versus placebo. CDR3 protein: CASSPTGQTYNEQFF. As DNA, the CDR3 is TGTGCCAGCAGCCCGACGGGACAGACTTACAATGAGCAGTTCTTC.